This T cell receptor (beta chain) comes out of a study of metastatic and nonmetastatic thyroid tumors. In the study overall: A comparison of repertoires was made across blood and tumor or nodule tissue from malignant and benign thyroid patients. Whole-study findings and limits: Benign nodules reportedly had significantly lower TCR beta diversity than malignant thyroid tumors in blood and tumor.

No patient received treatment before thyroid surgery. MiXCR was used by TCRdb to re-call the PCR reads. The sample has 40,000 or so clones; about 15% are singletons. This clone was seen at least ten times. Its antigen remains unknown. With 4 bases clipped from V and 12 bases from J, the junction kept 11 bases outside the gene matches. Germline values: CDR1 MGHRA, CDR2 YSYEKL. This CDR3 is built from 14 residues. The specimen sequenced was tumor tissue. The source is a female donor with papillary thyroid cancer or a benign thyroid nodule (not recorded which). Some clones in this sample may be carry-over from other donors' samples. V usage is TRBV4-1 and J usage is TRBJ1-4; 7 bases match TRBD1. The CDR3 nucleotides are TGCGCCAGCAGCCCGCCGGGACAGTCAAAAGAACTGTTTTTT. This codes for CASSPPGQSKELFF.